The next 14 T cell receptor beta chains were all read from a single sample in a study of shared clonotypes between healthy human individuals. Clones were sequenced by immunoSEQ multiplex PCR, and TCRdb holds only the in-frame ones, with some missing. The sample records around 450,000 clones, about four fifths being singletons. Material: PBMCs. The receptors here all came from a woman between 35 and 50 years old in good health. Some clones in this sample may be carry-over from other donors' samples.

This clone has more than one count but fewer than ten. The rearrangement joins TRBV28 to TRBJ2-2; 7 bases are a match to TRBD1. This CDR3 contains 14 residues. Germline CDR1 reads MDHEN; CDR2 reads SYDVKM. J gave up 1 base and V 6 bases, and 2 bases lay outside the gene matches. The CDR3 nucleotides read TGTGCCAGCAGGAGACAGGGGAACACCGGGGAGCTGTTTTTT. Residues: CASRRQGNTGELFF.

This rearrangement joins TRBV2 to TRBJ1-1, with a weak D call TRBD1 (5 bases). This CDR3 region has 10 residues. Deletions cut 6 bases from V and 8 bases from J, with 7 bases between. Per germline, CDR1 SNHLY and CDR2 FYNNEI. DNA for the CDR3: TGTGCCAGCAGATGGGGGGAAGCTTTCTTT. Translated, it gives CASRWGEAFF.

The gene calls are TRBV7-3 and TRBJ2-3; TRBD1 or TRBD2 may be the D gene (6 bases each). Germline V gives CDR1 SGHTA, CDR2 FQGTGA. Trimming left V 5 bases short and J 2 bases short, with 14 bases between. The CDR3 is 15 residues long. The CDR3 spells CASSPGGGPTDTQYF. The DNA of the CDR3 is TGTGCCAGCAGCCCCGGGGGCGGGCCCACAGATACGCAGTATTTT.

The gene calls are TRBV5-4 and TRBJ2-5; no definite D call. CDR3 length: 14 amino acids. The V end lost 4 bases, the J end lost 0 bases, and 10 bases lay between the germline ends. CDR1 SGHNT and CDR2 YYREEE come from the germline V gene (reference sequence). The CDR3 is CASSQTSYQETQYF. CDR3 in DNA: TGTGCCAGCAGCCAAACAAGTTACCAAGAGACCCAGTACTTC.

V is TRBV5-1 and J is TRBJ2-3; 7 nucleotides match TRBD1. With 2 bases clipped from V and 1 base from J, the junction kept 7 bases outside the gene matches. CDR3 length equals 16 residues. The germline CDR1 and CDR2 sequences are SGHRS and YFSETQ. CDR3 nucleotides: TGCGCCAGCAGCTTACTCGAGGGGGCGGGCACAGATACGCAGTATTTT. Translated, it gives CASSLLEGAGTDTQYF.

The chain recombines TRBV5-1 with TRBJ2-5; TRBD1 agrees at 8 bases. The CDR3 is 12 amino acids. Germline V lookup: CDR1 SGHRS, CDR2 YFSETQ. V lost 3 bases and J lost 9; bases outside the gene matches: 4. The CDR3 is CASSWGQEAQYF. The CDR3 nucleotides are TGCGCCAGCAGCTGGGGACAGGAGGCCCAGTACTTC.

The gene calls are TRBV6-4 and TRBJ2-1, with D uncertain. CDR3 length: 13 amino acids. CDR1 MRHNA and CDR2 SNTAGT come from the germline V gene. Trimming cost V 3 bases and J 9 bases, with 12 bases left between them. CDR3 nucleotide sequence: TGTGCCAGCAGTGAATCCCGACCGGGTGAGCAGTTCTTC. Translation gives CASSESRPGEQFF.

The chain employs TRBV29-1 and TRBJ1-1, with a possible D match to TRBD1 (6 bases). V lost 3 bases, J lost 5 bases, and 13 bases lay in between. Germline V CDR1 and CDR2: SQVTM, ANQGSEA. There are 13 residues in the CDR3. In nucleotides, the CDR3 is TGCAGCGTTGAGGTTAGGGGGGGTACTGAAGCTTTCTTT. Protein product: CSVEVRGGTEAFF.

The chain combines TRBV27 with TRBJ2-2; D could derive from TRBD1 or TRBD2 (5 bases each). Germline CDR1 reads MNHEY; CDR2 reads SMNVEV (reference sequence). Trimming stripped 7 bases from V and 3 bases from J, with 12 bases between. This CDR3 has 14 amino acids. The chain's CDR3 is CASTRGADTGELFF. The CDR3 DNA is TGTGCCAGCACGAGAGGGGCGGACACCGGGGAGCTGTTTTTT.

Turning to this clone: An end of the junction does not agree with germline; a read error may underlie this. This CDR3 is also generated by other DNA sequences in the sample. The chain recombines TRBV7-8 with TRBJ2-7; no definite D call. The V gene's germline CDR1 is SGHVS and CDR2 FQNEAQ. CDR3 size: 15 residues. CDR3 DNA sequence: TGTGCCAGCAGTTTCCTCCGCTACCCACCCTACGAGCAATACTTC. It encodes CASSFLRYPPYEQYF.

The chain employs TRBV4-1 and TRBJ1-5; D might be TRBD1 (5 bases). Trimming left V 0 bases short and J 6 bases short, with 12 bases between. CDR1 and CDR2 from the germline V gene are MGHRA and YSYEKL. CDR3 length: 15 amino acids. CDR3 loop: CASSQERGVGQPQHF. CDR3 DNA: TGCGCCAGCAGCCAAGAACGAGGGGTTGGTCAGCCCCAGCATTTT.

V usage is TRBV15 and J usage is TRBJ1-2, with TRBD1 matching over 10 bases. The CDR3 contains 15 residues. CDR1 is LNHNV and CDR2 is YYDKDF in the germline V gene (reference sequence). V trimming: 0 bases; J trimming: 6 bases; junction bases outside the gene matches: 4. Here the CDR3 DNA reads TGTGCCACCAGCAGAGACTGGGGGACAGGGGATGGCTACACCTTC. Translation: CATSRDWGTGDGYTF.

This chain connects TRBV9 to TRBJ1-1; 7 bases fit TRBD1. Trimming at V came to 5 bases and at J to 0 bases, leaving 10 bases not matched to a gene. There are 16 residues in the CDR3. CDR1 and CDR2 (germline): SGDLS, YYNGEE. CDR3 DNA sequence: TGTGCCAGCAGTAAACAGGGGAGGGCGATGAACACTGAAGCTTTCTTT. Residues: CASSKQGRAMNTEAFF.

This clone was detected ten times or more. This chain uses TRBV15 with TRBJ2-6, with D perhaps TRBD2 (5 bases). Trimming shortened V by 0 bases and J by 3 bases, and 12 bases separated the two germline ends. Germline V gene lookup returns CDR1 LNHNV and CDR2 YYDKDF (reference sequence). This CDR3 has 17 amino acids. The CDR3 spells CATSRDRRAYGANVLTF. In DNA form, the CDR3 reads TGTGCCACCAGCAGAGATCGGCGGGCTTATGGGGCCAACGTCCTGACTTTC. The complete variable domain, with remaining parts taken from reference TRBV15 and TRBJ2-6, reads DAMVIQNPRYQVTQFGKPVTLSCSQTLNHNVMYWYQQKSSQAPKLLFHYYDKDFNNEADTPDNFQSRRPNTSFCFLDIRSPGLGDTAMYLCATSRDRRAYGANVLTFGAGSRLTVL.